This TCR beta chain was captured by sequencing in a study of cytomegalovirus exposure and HLA in healthy donors. The PCR was carried out with 60 Vbeta primers and 13 Jbeta primers. Assay used: immunoSEQ multiplex PCR; TCRdb lists only in-frame clones, some missing. Counted here are about 160,000 clones, around three quarters occurring once; the ten biggest clones make up roughly 0.99%. CDR1 is SNHLY and CDR2 is FYNNEI in the germline V gene. This CDR3 comprises 14 residues. Deletions cut 7 bases from V and 6 bases from J, with 18 bases between. With regard to this clone: Its antigen remains unknown.

Overall study findings and caveats: TRBV6-2, TRBV6-3 and some other V segments were unresolvable in 87-base-pair reads. In vitro confirmation showed a few CMV-associated chains to be CMV antigen specific. The study labeled 170 or so TCR beta chains cytomegalovirus-associated.

This clonotype was sampled from a woman aged 40 to 55 in good health and CMV-seronegative. J is TRBJ1-2 and V is TRBV2; tentative D call: TRBD1 (6 bases). Material: PBMCs. The CDR3 nucleotides read TGTGCCAGCATGGCCGACAGGCCTTGGGATGGCTACACCTTC. Amino acid sequence: CASMADRPWDGYTF.